This T cell receptor (beta chain) was found in a study of OX40 agonist ivuxolimab in advanced cancers. Whole-study context: Of mixed ages from roughly 23 to 80 and averaging roughly 60 years, the group was approximately 84% male. Study outcomes and limitations: On average, CD8+ T cells showed a greater number of expanded clones than CD4+. Antigen targets of the expanded peripheral T cells went undetermined.

As concerns this clone: The antigen is unknown.

Germline V CDR1 and CDR2: SGDLS, YYNGEE. Trimming removed 2 bases from V and 4 bases from J, with 6 bases in between. The CDR3 consists of 13 residues. Profiling relied on immunoSEQ multiplex PCR, and the TCRdb table lists in-frame clones only, not all of them. The sample holds tens of thousands of clones; roughly 85% are singletons and the top ten take more than 13%. Baseline, cycle 4 day 1, and cycle 7 day 1 were the blood sampling points. The starting material was CD4+ or CD8+ T cells sorted from blood, obtained in a trial of the OX40 agonist ivuxolimab. The V call is TRBV9, the J call TRBJ2-2; no clear D gene. The TCR comes from an adult with an advanced solid tumor such as melanoma, head and neck, liver or kidney cancer. CDR3 in DNA: TGTGCCAGCAGCGTTGGCGGCACCGGGGAGCTGTTTTTT. Translation: CASSVGGTGELFF. Complete variable domain (other parts from reference TRBV9 and TRBJ2-2): DSGVTQTPKHLITATGQRVTLRCSPRSGDLSVYWYQQSLDQGLQFLIQYYNGEERAKGNILERFSAQQFPDLHSELNLSSLELGDSALYFCASSVGGTGELFFGEGSRLTVL.